These T cell receptor beta chains were read from a single sample in a study of blood T cell repertoires in COVID-19. The data were produced by immunoSEQ multiplex PCR, yet TCRdb's version contains in-frame clones alone and is incomplete. The sample has 250,000 to 350,000 clones; roughly 89% are singletons. Input material: peripheral blood. The receptors derive from a woman aged 35 to 49 who had recovered from COVID-19. Both conserved end residues are part of each CDR3. The order of the fields is clone size, J gene, V gene, D gene, CDR3 DNA, CDR3 protein. The D gene is left open where the match is weak. Size is stated for part of the rows, as once, few or many counts, or as a class when the clone is expanded.

few,TRBJ1-4,TRBV10-3,-,TGTGCCATCAGTGAGTCGAGCCGTGAAAAACTGTTTTTT,CAISESSREKLFF
-,TRBJ2-5,TRBV29-1,TRBD1,TGCAGCGTTGCCGTGACAGGGGTGGAGACCCAGTACTTC,CSVAVTGVETQYF
-,TRBJ1-1,TRBV27,TRBD1,TGTGCCAGCAGTTTAGGGACAGTGTTGAGTACTGAAGCTTTCTTT,CASSLGTVLSTEAFF
once,TRBJ2-5,TRBV28,TRBD1,TGTGCCAGCAGTTTTATGCCCGGACAGGGACCCCTGGAGACCCAGTACTTC,CASSFMPGQGPLETQYF
-,TRBJ2-1,TRBV11-3,TRBD2,TGTGCCAGCAGCTTAGCGGGACTAGAGTACAATGAGCAGTTCTTC,CASSLAGLEYNEQFF
-,TRBJ1-2,TRBV5-8,-,TGTGCCAGCAGCCCACGGACGGGGGGGCAGGGCTACACCTTC,CASSPRTGGQGYTF
few,TRBJ1-2,TRBV7-9,TRBD1,TGTGCCAGCAGCTTCAGTTCAGGGGGCAAAGGCTACACCTTC,CASSFSSGGKGYTF
-,TRBJ1-6,TRBV19,TRBD1,TGTGCCAGTAGTGCTTTGACAGGGAGCTATAATTCACCCCTCCACTTT,CASSALTGSYNSPLHF
-,TRBJ2-1,TRBV7-8,TRBD2,TGTGCCAGCAGCTTAGTAGGGGGACTAGCGGAGCAGTTCTTC,CASSLVGGLAEQFF
once,TRBJ2-3,TRBV7-9,TRBD2,TGTGCCAGCAGCTTGGGACTAGCACAAGATACGCAGTATTTT,CASSLGLAQDTQYF
once,TRBJ1-2,TRBV24-1,TRBD1,TGTGCCACCAGTGATTCAGCCGGGACAGGGGGCGGCGTTGGCTACACCTTC,CATSDSAGTGGGVGYTF
-,TRBJ1-1,TRBV25-1,-,TGTGCCAGCAGTGAATGGGCCGCACCCAACACTGAAGCTTTCTTT,CASSEWAAPNTEAFF
-,TRBJ2-7,TRBV4-1,TRBD2,TGCGCCAGCGGCGAACTAGCGGGAGGTCTCTACGAGCAGTACTTC,CASGELAGGLYEQYF
-,TRBJ1-1,TRBV15,TRBD1,TGTGCCACCAGCAAAGGGGGACAGCGCCGTGAAGCTTTCTTT,CATSKGGQRREAFF
-,TRBJ2-7,TRBV2,-,TGTGCCAGTAAAAACTCCTACGAGCAGTACTTC,CASKNSYEQYF
-,TRBJ2-7,TRBV28,TRBD1,TGTGCCAGCAGTTATCCGGACAGGGGAGGCGAGCAGTACTTC,CASSYPDRGGEQYF
once,TRBJ1-2,TRBV7-9,TRBD1,TGTGCCAGCAGCAAATGGACAGGGGAGGATGGCTACACCTTC,CASSKWTGEDGYTF
-,TRBJ2-2,TRBV10-1,-,TGCGCCAGCAGTACAGAAGCCACCGGGGAGCTGTTTTTT,CASSTEATGELFF
-,TRBJ1-3,TRBV19,-,TGTGCCGCCGGGGGCTCTGGAAACACCATATATTTT,CAAGGSGNTIYF
-,TRBJ2-3,TRBV10-1,-,TGCGCCAGCTCTAGTGCCTCCGATACGCAGTATTTT,CASSSASDTQYF
-,TRBJ2-2,TRBV18,-,TGTGCCAGCTCACCATGGCAGGGGACCGGGGAGCTGTTTTTT,CASSPWQGTGELFF
-,TRBJ2-3,TRBV24-1,TRBD2,TGTGCCACCAGTGACTTGGCTAGCGGAGGCACAGATACGCAGTATTTT,CATSDLASGGTDTQYF
-,TRBJ2-2,TRBV21-1,-,TGTGCCAGCAGCGCCCATGGACAGGCCACTAACACCGGGGAGCTGTTTTTT,CASSAHGQATNTGELFF